Given below is one T cell receptor (beta chain) in context. The data were taken from a study of Tregs in tolerant kidney transplant recipients. This CDR3 region has 15 residues. Between the trimmed V and J ends, which lost 4 bases and 3 bases, there was a span of 14 bases. In germline, CDR1 is SGHRS, CDR2 YFSETQ. The repertoire was sequenced with immunoSEQ multiplex PCR; TCRdb's copy has only in-frame clones and lacks some. In the table there are about 77,000 clones, roughly 98% of which are singletons. This TCR was recovered from a human donor who received a combined kidney and bone marrow transplant. This chain uses TRBV5-1 with TRBJ1-3, with a weak D call TRBD1 (6 bases). The sample was CD4+ T cells from blood, taken before the transplant. As DNA, the CDR3 is TGCGCCAGCAGCGTGAACCAGGGGTATGGAAACACCATATATTTT. It is translated as CASSVNQGYGNTIYF.